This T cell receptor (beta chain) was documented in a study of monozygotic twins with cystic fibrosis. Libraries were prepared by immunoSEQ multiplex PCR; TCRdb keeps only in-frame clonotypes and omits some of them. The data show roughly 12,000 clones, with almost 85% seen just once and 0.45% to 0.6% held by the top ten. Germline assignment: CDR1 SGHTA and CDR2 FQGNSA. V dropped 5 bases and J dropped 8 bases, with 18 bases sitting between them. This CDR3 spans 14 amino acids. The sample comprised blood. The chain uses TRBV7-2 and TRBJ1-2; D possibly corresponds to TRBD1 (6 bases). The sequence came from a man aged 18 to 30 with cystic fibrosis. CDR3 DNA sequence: TGTGCCAGCAGCCTTGGACAGCCTGGGTACGGCTACACCTTC. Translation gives CASSLGQPGYGYTF.